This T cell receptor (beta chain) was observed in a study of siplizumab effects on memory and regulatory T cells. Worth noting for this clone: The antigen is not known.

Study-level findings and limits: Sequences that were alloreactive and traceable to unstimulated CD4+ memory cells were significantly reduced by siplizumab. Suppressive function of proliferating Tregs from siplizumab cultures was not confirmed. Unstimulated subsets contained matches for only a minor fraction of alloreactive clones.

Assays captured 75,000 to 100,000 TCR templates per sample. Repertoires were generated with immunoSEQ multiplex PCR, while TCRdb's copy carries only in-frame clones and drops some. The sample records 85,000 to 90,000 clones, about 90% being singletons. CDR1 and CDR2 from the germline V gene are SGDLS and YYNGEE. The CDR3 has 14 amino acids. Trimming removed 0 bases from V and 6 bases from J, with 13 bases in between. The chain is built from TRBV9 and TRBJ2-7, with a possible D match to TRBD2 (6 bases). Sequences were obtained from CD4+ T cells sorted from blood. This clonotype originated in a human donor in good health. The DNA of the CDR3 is TGTGCCAGCAGCGTAGATTCCGGGGGAATCGAGCAGTACTTC. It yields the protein CASSVDSGGIEQYF.